This is a list of T cell receptor beta chains from one sample in a study of blood T cells in healthy people across ages. TCRdb passed the 5' RACE reads through MiXCR, listing each CDR3 protein once. This table has 870,000 or so distinct CDR3 sequences, about 28% appearing once. Specimen: blood. These receptors all stem from a woman of 80 years or more in good health. The CDR3 runs from the conserved cysteine through the conserved F or W. Fields, in order: D gene, clone size, J gene, V gene, CDR3 protein, CDR3 DNA. The D gene is left open where the match is weak. Only part of the rows carry a size: once, few, many, or a class if the clone is expanded.

d_gene: -; abundance: many; j_gene: TRBJ2-5; v_gene: TRBV11-2; CDR3aa: CASTQGAGWRETQYF; CDR3nt: TGTGCCAGCACCCAAGGGGCAGGGTGGCGAGAGACCCAGTACTTC
d_gene: -; abundance: -; j_gene: TRBJ1-2; v_gene: TRBV12-3/TRBV12-4; CDR3aa: CASSLSKGRLYGYTF; CDR3nt: TGTGCCAGCAGTTTATCCAAGGGGCGCCTCTATGGCTACACCTTC
d_gene: -; abundance: many; j_gene: TRBJ2-3; v_gene: TRBV7-9; CDR3aa: CASSLVSGAPDTQYF; CDR3nt: TGTGCCAGCAGCTTAGTCTCTGGGGCCCCAGATACGCAGTATTTT
d_gene: -; abundance: -; j_gene: TRBJ1-5; v_gene: TRBV20-1; CDR3aa: CSARRVQYDQPQHF; CDR3nt: TGCAGTGCTAGAAGGGTGCAGTACGATCAGCCCCAGCATTTT
d_gene: -; abundance: many; j_gene: TRBJ1-2; v_gene: TRBV20-1; CDR3aa: CSARLTGLRGYTF; CDR3nt: TGCAGTGCTAGATTAACCGGGCTGCGCGGCTACACCTTC
d_gene: -; abundance: -; j_gene: TRBJ1-1; v_gene: TRBV27; CDR3aa: CASSPRRGARNTEAFF; CDR3nt: TGTGCCAGCAGCCCCCGCCGGGGGGCCAGGAACACTGAAGCTTTCTTT
d_gene: -; abundance: -; j_gene: TRBJ2-3; v_gene: TRBV2; CDR3aa: CTSIKGEGSTDTQYF; CDR3nt: TGTACCAGCATAAAGGGTGAGGGTAGCACAGATACGCAGTATTTT
d_gene: TRBD1; abundance: many; j_gene: TRBJ1-6; v_gene: TRBV15; CDR3aa: CATSRARGIGSPLHF; CDR3nt: TGTGCCACCAGCAGAGCCAGGGGGATCGGTTCACCCCTCCACTTT
d_gene: TRBD1; abundance: many; j_gene: TRBJ2-5; v_gene: TRBV5-1; CDR3aa: CASSSETSGTGKETQYF; CDR3nt: TGCGCCAGCAGCTCAGAGACCTCCGGGACAGGGAAAGAGACCCAGTACTTC
d_gene: TRBD2; abundance: many; j_gene: TRBJ2-1; v_gene: TRBV4-3; CDR3aa: CASSQGLRGRSSYNEQFF; CDR3nt: TGCGCCAGCAGCCAAGGTTTGCGGGGGAGAAGCTCCTACAATGAGCAGTTCTTC
d_gene: -; abundance: -; j_gene: TRBJ1-2; v_gene: TRBV11-2; CDR3aa: CASSLGSLSYGYTF; CDR3nt: TGTGCCAGCAGCTTAGGCTCGTTATCATATGGCTACACCTTC
d_gene: -; abundance: -; j_gene: TRBJ2-3; v_gene: TRBV5-1; CDR3aa: CAGGPSTDTQYF; CDR3nt: TGCGCCGGCGGTCCTAGCACAGATACGCAGTATTTT
d_gene: -; abundance: -; j_gene: TRBJ1-2; v_gene: TRBV29-1; CDR3aa: CSVGAGYYGYTF; CDR3nt: TGCAGCGTTGGAGCGGGGTACTATGGCTACACCTTC
d_gene: TRBD1; abundance: -; j_gene: TRBJ1-2; v_gene: TRBV7-8; CDR3aa: CASSSRRTGFNRYGYTF; CDR3nt: TGTGCCAGCAGCTCACGCCGGACAGGTTTCAATCGCTATGGCTACACCTTC
d_gene: -; abundance: many; j_gene: TRBJ2-5; v_gene: TRBV12-3/TRBV12-4; CDR3aa: CASSLIHSRETQYF; CDR3nt: TGTGCCAGCAGTTTGATACACTCACGGGAGACCCAGTACTTC
d_gene: -; abundance: many; j_gene: TRBJ2-3; v_gene: TRBV4-2; CDR3aa: CASSQGSGDTDTQYF; CDR3nt: TGTGCCAGCAGCCAAGGCAGCGGTGACACAGATACGCAGTATTTT
d_gene: TRBD1; abundance: -; j_gene: TRBJ1-2; v_gene: TRBV5-1; CDR3aa: CASSLAPGTGYGYTF; CDR3nt: TGCGCCAGCAGCTTGGCCCCCGGGACAGGGTATGGCTACACCTTC
d_gene: TRBD1; abundance: -; j_gene: TRBJ1-5; v_gene: TRBV18; CDR3aa: CASSMVGGQVNQSQHF; CDR3nt: TGTGCCAGCTCCATGGTGGGGGGACAGGTTAATCAGTCCCAGCATTTT
d_gene: -; abundance: many; j_gene: TRBJ1-4; v_gene: TRBV12-3/TRBV12-4; CDR3aa: CASSRPGDEKLFF; CDR3nt: TGTGCCAGCAGTCGGCCCGGTGACGAAAAACTGTTTTTT
d_gene: -; abundance: few; j_gene: TRBJ2-1; v_gene: TRBV10-3; CDR3aa: CAISEGDNYNEQFF; CDR3nt: TGTGCCATCAGTGAGGGGGACAACTACAATGAGCAGTTCTTC
d_gene: TRBD1; abundance: -; j_gene: TRBJ2-7; v_gene: TRBV6-5; CDR3aa: CASRRNRGPLSYEQYF; CDR3nt: TGTGCCAGCAGACGTAACAGGGGCCCCCTCTCCTACGAGCAGTACTTC
d_gene: -; abundance: many; j_gene: TRBJ1-2; v_gene: TRBV4-2; CDR3aa: CASSQDLSRNEAGYTF; CDR3nt: TGTGCCAGCAGCCAAGACCTCTCCAGGAATGAGGCGGGCTACACCTTC
d_gene: -; abundance: few; j_gene: TRBJ1-6; v_gene: TRBV7-2; CDR3aa: CASSLGVAGISPLHF; CDR3nt: TGTGCCAGCAGCTTAGGGGTGGCAGGGATTTCACCCCTCCACTTT
d_gene: TRBD1; abundance: many; j_gene: TRBJ2-7; v_gene: TRBV5-6; CDR3aa: CASSSNRGRSYEQYF; CDR3nt: TGTGCCAGCAGCTCTAACAGGGGACGGTCCTACGAGCAGTACTTC
d_gene: -; abundance: -; j_gene: TRBJ2-5; v_gene: TRBV20-1; CDR3aa: CSATGAAQETQYF; CDR3nt: TGCAGTGCTACGGGAGCCGCGCAAGAGACCCAGTACTTC
d_gene: -; abundance: -; j_gene: TRBJ2-1; v_gene: TRBV5-1; CDR3aa: CASSLAPDLSYNEQFF; CDR3nt: TGCGCCAGCAGCTTGGCGCCAGATCTTTCCTACAATGAGCAGTTCTTC
d_gene: TRBD2; abundance: many; j_gene: TRBJ2-1; v_gene: TRBV7-2; CDR3aa: CASSLESGVTYNEQFF; CDR3nt: TGTGCCAGCAGCTTAGAAAGCGGGGTCACCTACAATGAGCAGTTCTTC
d_gene: -; abundance: few; j_gene: TRBJ2-1; v_gene: TRBV12-3/TRBV12-4; CDR3aa: CASRSAASSYNEQFF; CDR3nt: TGTGCCAGCAGGTCCGCAGCCTCCTCCTACAATGAGCAGTTCTTC
d_gene: -; abundance: many; j_gene: TRBJ1-2; v_gene: TRBV7-2; CDR3aa: CASSQGTRSGYTF; CDR3nt: TGTGCCAGCAGCCAGGGAACCCGCAGTGGCTACACCTTC
d_gene: TRBD1; abundance: -; j_gene: TRBJ2-7; v_gene: TRBV6-1; CDR3aa: CASRGQGDTYEQYF; CDR3nt: TGTGCCAGCAGAGGACAGGGGGATACCTACGAGCAGTACTTC
d_gene: TRBD2; abundance: few; j_gene: TRBJ2-1; v_gene: TRBV6-2/TRBV6-3; CDR3aa: CASSWTSGGVMNEQFF; CDR3nt: TGTGCCAGCAGTTGGACTAGCGGGGGGGTAATGAATGAGCAGTTCTTC
d_gene: TRBD2; abundance: many; j_gene: TRBJ2-1; v_gene: TRBV20-1; CDR3aa: CSARTSGKLNEQFF; CDR3nt: TGCAGTGCCCGGACTAGCGGAAAACTCAATGAGCAGTTCTTC
d_gene: TRBD1; abundance: few; j_gene: TRBJ2-7; v_gene: TRBV7-9; CDR3aa: CASSFVDRTHEQYF; CDR3nt: TGTGCCAGCAGCTTCGTGGACAGGACCCACGAGCAGTACTTC
d_gene: -; abundance: -; j_gene: TRBJ1-2; v_gene: TRBV19; CDR3aa: CASSPPGTPDYGYTF; CDR3nt: TGTGCCAGTAGTCCTCCAGGGACCCCCGACTATGGCTACACCTTC
d_gene: TRBD2; abundance: many; j_gene: TRBJ2-1; v_gene: TRBV20-1; CDR3aa: CSARDRGLAAVNEQFF; CDR3nt: TGCAGTGCTAGAGATCGGGGACTAGCCGCTGTCAATGAGCAGTTCTTC
d_gene: -; abundance: -; j_gene: TRBJ1-5; v_gene: TRBV7-9; CDR3aa: CASSLAGSAFNQPQHF; CDR3nt: TGTGCCAGCAGCTTAGCGGGATCAGCTTTCAATCAGCCCCAGCATTTT
d_gene: TRBD1; abundance: -; j_gene: TRBJ2-7; v_gene: TRBV20-1; CDR3aa: CSASGTGFIEQYF; CDR3nt: TGCAGTGCTAGCGGGACAGGGTTCATCGAGCAGTACTTC
d_gene: -; abundance: -; j_gene: TRBJ2-2; v_gene: TRBV5-1; CDR3aa: CASSLALGANTGELFF; CDR3nt: TGCGCCAGCAGCTTGGCGCTGGGGGCGAACACCGGGGAGCTGTTTTTT
d_gene: -; abundance: many; j_gene: TRBJ1-2; v_gene: TRBV20-1; CDR3aa: CSASSGHRPSSYGYTF; CDR3nt: TGCAGTGCTAGTTCAGGACACAGGCCCTCTAGCTATGGCTACACCTTC
d_gene: -; abundance: -; j_gene: TRBJ1-6; v_gene: TRBV6-5; CDR3aa: CASSRVTPPNSPPHF; CDR3nt: TGTGCCAGCAGCCGTGTTACTCCTCCGAATTCACCCCCCCACTTT
d_gene: -; abundance: many; j_gene: TRBJ1-1; v_gene: TRBV7-2; CDR3aa: CASSPQGGGPEAFF; CDR3nt: TGTGCCAGCAGCCCACAAGGTGGGGGGCCCGAAGCTTTCTTT
d_gene: -; abundance: many; j_gene: TRBJ1-1; v_gene: TRBV7-9; CDR3aa: CASSLGLSNTEAFF; CDR3nt: TGTGCCAGCAGCTTAGGGCTCTCGAACACTGAAGCTTTCTTT
d_gene: -; abundance: -; j_gene: TRBJ2-5; v_gene: TRBV29-1; CDR3aa: CSAGQPYGQYF; CDR3nt: TGCAGCGCTGGACAGCCCTACGGGCAGTACTTC
d_gene: -; abundance: few; j_gene: TRBJ1-5; v_gene: TRBV20-1; CDR3aa: CSASLPRGRSNQPQHF; CDR3nt: TGCAGTGCTTCCCTTCCTCGGGGACGTAGCAATCAGCCCCAGCATTTT
d_gene: TRBD1; abundance: -; j_gene: TRBJ1-5; v_gene: TRBV25-1; CDR3aa: CANDRGKQPQHF; CDR3nt: TGTGCCAACGACAGGGGTAAACAGCCCCAGCATTTT
d_gene: -; abundance: many; j_gene: TRBJ2-3; v_gene: TRBV5-1; CDR3aa: CASSIGTPQGTDTQYF; CDR3nt: TGCGCCAGCAGCATCGGGACTCCCCAGGGCACAGATACGCAGTATTTT
d_gene: TRBD1; abundance: few; j_gene: TRBJ1-2; v_gene: TRBV5-1; CDR3aa: CASRLDREGGYTF; CDR3nt: TGCGCCAGCCGCTTGGACAGGGAAGGCGGCTACACCTTC
d_gene: -; abundance: -; j_gene: TRBJ1-2; v_gene: TRBV3-1; CDR3aa: CASSQDGRTASSNYGYTF; CDR3nt: TGTGCCAGCAGCCAAGATGGGCGAACAGCGAGCTCTAACTATGGCTACACCTTC
d_gene: -; abundance: many; j_gene: TRBJ2-5; v_gene: TRBV6-5; CDR3aa: CASSYTRGPAGETQYF; CDR3nt: TGTGCCAGCAGTTATACCAGGGGTCCGGCGGGGGAGACCCAGTACTTC
d_gene: -; abundance: many; j_gene: TRBJ1-2; v_gene: TRBV12-3/TRBV12-4; CDR3aa: CASSSRTAISYGYTF; CDR3nt: TGTGCCAGCAGTTCCCGGACAGCCATCTCCTATGGCTACACCTTC